A selection of T cell receptor beta chains follows, all from one sample in a study of T cell responses to AZD1222 COVID-19 vaccine. Sequencing was performed with immunoSEQ multiplex PCR; in TCRdb, only in-frame clones are kept and a portion is missing. Found here are 150,000 to 200,000 clones, about 90% of them singletons; the top ten hold roughly 6.2%. Sequences were derived from peripheral blood, sampled 28 days after the second AZD1222 dose. The receptors originated from an adult who received the AZD1222 COVID-19 vaccine. CDR3s include the opening cysteine and the closing phenylalanine or tryptophan. A D gene is named only where the DNA matches it firmly.

J	V	D	DNA	CDR3
TRBJ1-6	TRBV4-1	TRBD1	TGCGCCAGCAGCCGGGACAGCGGGACTGATAATTCACCCCTCCACTTT	CASSRDSGTDNSPLHF
TRBJ1-4	TRBV23-1	.	TGCGCCAGCAGTCAACCCCCCAAGGGAGAAACTAATGAAAAACTGTTTTTT	CASSQPPKGETNEKLFF
TRBJ1-3	TRBV7-3	TRBD1	TGTGCCAGCAGTCCGGGACAGGCGTACGGAAACACCATATATTTT	CASSPGQAYGNTIYF
TRBJ1-3	TRBV6-5	.	TGTGCCAGCAGTTATGTTACTCCCTACTCTGGAAACACCATATATTTT	CASSYVTPYSGNTIYF
TRBJ1-3	TRBV14	.	TGTGCCAGCAGCCAAAAGGGGGGGAAGGGGGAGTACACCATATATTTT	CASSQKGGKGEYTIYF
TRBJ2-7	TRBV28	.	TGTGCCAGCAGTTCGGGGGCGAGAGCCCTCGGGCAGTACTTC	CASSSGARALGQYF
TRBJ2-5	TRBV5-1	TRBD2	TGCGCCAGCAGCTTTAGCGGGGGGAACCTCCAAGAGACCCAGTACTTC	CASSFSGGNLQETQYF
TRBJ2-5	TRBV5-1	.	TGCGCCAGCAGCTTTCTCTCGGGGACCGGAGAGACCCAGTACTTC	CASSFLSGTGETQYF
TRBJ2-1	TRBV7-2	.	TGTGCCAGCAGCTTAGAGAAAAATGAGCAGTTCTTC	CASSLEKNEQFF
TRBJ2-3	TRBV11-2	TRBD2	TGTGCCAGCAGCTTACTAGCGGGGGGGCCGGGTACGCAGTATTTT	CASSLLAGGPGTQYF
TRBJ1-5	TRBV4-1	.	TGCGCCAGCAGCCGTGATGGACAGAGCAATCAGCCCCAGCATTTT	CASSRDGQSNQPQHF
TRBJ2-7	TRBV5-4	TRBD1	TGTGCCAGCAACCGAGGGGGCCCCAGGGTGGGGACGGACGAGCAGTACTTC	CASNRGGPRVGTDEQYF
TRBJ2-1	TRBV24-1	TRBD2	TGTGCCACCAGTGACAAGACTAGCGGGAAAGACAATGAGCAGTTCTTC	CATSDKTSGKDNEQFF
TRBJ1-5	TRBV7-9	.	TGTGCCAGCAGCTTAGCCGCTCTTCCCACAGGGTCCAATCAGCCCCAGCATTTT	CASSLAALPTGSNQPQHF
TRBJ1-2	TRBV18	.	TGTGCCAGCTCACCACGGAGGAGCAGGGGACCAGCTGACTATGGCTACACCTTC	CASSPRRSRGPADYGYTF
TRBJ1-6	TRBV6-5	.	TGTGCCAGCACCCGGCGGGGGAATTCACCCCTCCACTTT	CASTRRGNSPLHF
TRBJ1-2	TRBV28	TRBD1	TGTGCCAGCAGTTTATTATGGGACAGGGGAACCTATGGCTACACCTTC	CASSLLWDRGTYGYTF
TRBJ1-1	TRBV5-1	.	TGCGCCAGCAGCTTGTACCCCGGATCGAACACTGAAGCTTTCTTT	CASSLYPGSNTEAFF